This is a list of T cell receptor beta chains from one sample in a study of blood T cell repertoires in COVID-19. Method: immunoSEQ multiplex PCR; TCRdb's copy keeps in-frame clones and lacks some. Of 120,000 or so clones in the sample, more than 75% were seen once. The sample taken for sequencing was peripheral blood. The receptors stem from a man over 45 with acute or convalescent COVID-19. Each CDR3 is given with its conserved first and last residue. A D gene is named only where the DNA matches it firmly. Clone size is not always given. Where it is, it says once, few, many or a class for expanded clones.

cdr3_aa: CAWNEGPGANVLTF
cdr3_nt: TGTGCCTGGAATGAGGGTCCCGGGGCCAACGTCCTGACTTTC
j_call: TRBJ2-6
v_call: TRBV30
d_call: .
clone_size: .

cdr3_aa: CASSFLSEAFF
cdr3_nt: TGTGCCAGCAGTTTCCTCTCTGAAGCTTTCTTT
j_call: TRBJ1-1
v_call: TRBV12-3/TRBV12-4
d_call: .
clone_size: .

cdr3_aa: CSVALRLEAKNIQYF
cdr3_nt: TGCAGCGTTGCCCTCAGGTTAGAGGCCAAAAACATTCAGTACTTC
j_call: TRBJ2-4
v_call: TRBV29-1
d_call: .
clone_size: .

cdr3_aa: CASSPTGSRINYGYTF
cdr3_nt: TGTGCCAGCAGCCCCACCGGGTCAAGAATTAACTATGGCTACACCTTC
j_call: TRBJ1-2
v_call: TRBV14
d_call: .
clone_size: .

cdr3_aa: CASSPQKTGTSDQETQYF
cdr3_nt: TGCGCCAGCAGCCCCCAGAAAACCGGGACTAGCGACCAAGAGACCCAGTACTTC
j_call: TRBJ2-5
v_call: TRBV4-1
d_call: TRBD2
clone_size: .

cdr3_aa: CASSWTSGSNEQFF
cdr3_nt: TGTGCCAGCAGTTGGACTAGCGGGAGCAATGAGCAGTTCTTC
j_call: TRBJ2-1
v_call: TRBV7-6
d_call: TRBD2
clone_size: .

cdr3_aa: CASSDDSGFSYEQYF
cdr3_nt: TGTGCCAGTAGTGACGACTCAGGGTTTTCCTACGAGCAGTACTTC
j_call: TRBJ2-7
v_call: TRBV19
d_call: .
clone_size: .

cdr3_aa: CASSSGKVGTGELFF
cdr3_nt: TGTGCCAGTAGTTCAGGAAAGGTGGGCACCGGGGAGCTGTTTTTT
j_call: TRBJ2-2
v_call: TRBV19
d_call: .
clone_size: .

cdr3_aa: CASSQSGRSYNEQFF
cdr3_nt: TGTGCCAGCTCACAGAGCGGGAGGTCCTACAATGAGCAGTTCTTC
j_call: TRBJ2-1
v_call: TRBV18
d_call: TRBD2
clone_size: once

cdr3_aa: CASSSRDREPMTF
cdr3_nt: TGTGCCAGCAGCTCCCGGGACAGGGAACCAATGACCTTC
j_call: TRBJ1-2
v_call: TRBV7-8
d_call: TRBD1
clone_size: .

cdr3_aa: CASSLARSNEQYF
cdr3_nt: TGTGCCAGCAGCTTAGCGCGTTCGAACGAGCAGTACTTC
j_call: TRBJ2-7
v_call: TRBV11-3
d_call: .
clone_size: .

cdr3_aa: CASSLVSGSTDTQYF
cdr3_nt: TGCGCCAGCAGCTTGGTTAGCGGAAGCACAGATACGCAGTATTTT
j_call: TRBJ2-3
v_call: TRBV5-1
d_call: .
clone_size: .

cdr3_aa: CASSATGNSVTEAFF
cdr3_nt: TGCGCCAGCAGCGCTACAGGGAATTCAGTTACTGAAGCTTTCTTT
j_call: TRBJ1-1
v_call: TRBV5-1
d_call: .
clone_size: .

cdr3_aa: CASSLAVGDGGSPLHF
cdr3_nt: TGCGCCAGCAGCTTGGCCGTGGGGGACGGAGGGTCACCCCTCCACTTT
j_call: TRBJ1-6
v_call: TRBV5-1
d_call: .
clone_size: once

cdr3_aa: CASSPLPGTSGSPSTDTQYF
cdr3_nt: TGCGCCAGCAGTCCTCTTCCCGGGACTAGCGGGTCACCTAGCACAGATACGCAGTATTTT
j_call: TRBJ2-3
v_call: TRBV23-1
d_call: TRBD2
clone_size: .

cdr3_aa: CASSNPLAGAREQYF
cdr3_nt: TGTGCCAGTAGTAATCCTCTAGCGGGAGCGAGGGAGCAGTACTTC
j_call: TRBJ2-7
v_call: TRBV19
d_call: TRBD2
clone_size: .

cdr3_aa: CASSVSSTDTQYF
cdr3_nt: TGTGCCAGCAGCGTATCGAGCACAGATACGCAGTATTTT
j_call: TRBJ2-3
v_call: TRBV9
d_call: .
clone_size: .

cdr3_aa: CASSSTSASDTQYF
cdr3_nt: TGTGCCAGCAGCTCGACTAGCGCGTCAGATACGCAGTATTTT
j_call: TRBJ2-3
v_call: TRBV5-4
d_call: TRBD2
clone_size: .

cdr3_aa: CASTGRGAFNYGYTF
cdr3_nt: TGTGCCAGTACGGGCAGGGGGGCTTTTAACTATGGCTACACCTTC
j_call: TRBJ1-2
v_call: TRBV19
d_call: TRBD1
clone_size: .